These 29 T cell receptor beta chains were sequenced from one sample in a study of cytomegalovirus exposure and HLA in healthy donors. A multiplex PCR was run with 60 Vbeta primers and 13 Jbeta primers. Here immunoSEQ multiplex PCR was the method, and the copy in TCRdb shows in-frame clones only, minus some. This table holds 95,000 to 130,000 clones, around a tenth found once. Sequencing was performed on PBMCs. Receptors were obtained from a man younger than 45 in good health and CMV-seronegative.

The chain is built from TRBV6-5 and TRBJ2-1; 10 bases are shared with TRBD2. Germline CDR1 is MNHEY and CDR2 is SVGAGI. This CDR3 contains 14 residues. Trimming removed 5 bases from V and 9 bases from J; junction bases left unmatched: 7. The CDR3 bases are TGTGCCAGCAGTCCACTACGGACTAGCGGTGAGCAGTTCTTC. This encodes CASSPLRTSGEQFF.

The chain has TRBV19 and TRBJ2-1; TRBD2 aligns across 12 bases. The CDR3 spans 19 residues. The V and J ends lost 5 bases and 4 bases, in that order; junction bases with no gene match: 15. Germline values: CDR1 LNHDA, CDR2 SQIVND (reference sequence). The CDR3 is CASSPKTGGGLAGYNEQFF. DNA of the CDR3: TGTGCCAGTAGTCCAAAGACAGGGGGAGGACTAGCGGGATACAATGAGCAGTTCTTC.

The chain carries TRBV5-4 and TRBJ2-2; D gene uncertain. The ends were cut back, 2 bases at V and 6 bases at J, with 5 bases in the middle. Germline CDR1 is SGHNT and CDR2 is YYREEE (reference sequence). The length of the CDR3 is 12 residues. The CDR3 bases are TGTGCCAGCAGCTTATTCTCCGGGGAGCTGTTTTTT. It encodes CASSLFSGELFF.

This clone came up a few times. V is TRBV6-5 and J is TRBJ1-2, with D possibly TRBD1 on 5 matching bases. Trimming stripped 7 bases from V and 0 bases from J, with 15 bases between. Germline V gives CDR1 MNHEY, CDR2 SVGAGI. This CDR3 is built from 15 residues. The CDR3: CASTLNTGANYGYTF. As DNA, the CDR3 is TGTGCCAGCACCCTAAATACGGGGGCTAACTATGGCTACACCTTC.

This clone was counted between two and nine times. The chain carries TRBV11-3 and TRBJ2-3; TRBD2 matches at 9 bases. The germline CDR1 and CDR2 sequences are SGHNT and YENEEA. The CDR3 spans 16 residues. Germline trimming cut 0 bases from V and 0 bases from J; bases unmatched to any gene: 1. The CDR3 loop is CASSLDLAGSTDTQYF. In DNA, the CDR3 is TGTGCCAGCAGCTTAGACCTAGCGGGGAGCACAGATACGCAGTATTTT.

The gene calls are TRBV27 and TRBJ2-7, with 8 bases identical to TRBD1. With V trimmed by 6 bases and J by 3 bases, 7 bases remained unmatched. The CDR3 is made up of 14 amino acids. CDR1 and CDR2 (germline): MNHEY, SMNVEV (reference sequence). In nucleotides, the CDR3 is TGTGCCAGCAGCGAGACAGGGGCAGGCTACGAGCAGTACTTC. Translated: CASSETGAGYEQYF.

The J gene is TRBJ2-5, the V gene TRBV7-8, with D perhaps TRBD1 (6 bases). Germline CDR1 and CDR2: SGHVS and FQNEAQ. This CDR3 comprises 14 residues. The V end was cut by 5 bases, the J end by 1 base, with 11 bases between. Here the CDR3 reads CASSAGQPQETQYF. The DNA for the CDR3 is TGTGCCAGCAGCGCCGGACAGCCCCAAGAGACCCAGTACTTC. The full variable domain, in which reference TRBV7-8 and TRBJ2-5 provide the parts outside the CDR3, is GAGVSQSPRYKVAKRGQDVALRCDPISGHVSLFWYQQALGQGPEFLTYFQNEAQLDKSGLPSDRFFAERPEGSVSTLKIQRTQQEDSAVYLCASSAGQPQETQYFGPGTRLLVL.

Only a few counts were recorded for this clone. The rearrangement links TRBV5-6 to TRBJ2-3; 11 nucleotides align to TRBD1. The CDR3 is 15 residues long. The V gene's germline CDR1 is SGHDT and CDR2 YYEEEE. Trimming cost V 3 bases and J 3 bases; bases outside gene matches: 3. CDR3 amino acids: CASSWGTGGTDTQYF. CDR3 nucleotides: TGTGCCAGCAGCTGGGGGACAGGGGGAACAGATACGCAGTATTTT.

This clone was detected a few times. The chain has TRBV18 and TRBJ1-1; 8 bases are a match to TRBD1. The CDR3 extends over 13 amino acids. V shed 6 bases, J shed 11 bases, and the junction held 11 bases outside the gene matches. Per germline, CDR1 KGHSH and CDR2 LQKENI. This CDR3 is CASSLGQDVGAFF. The CDR3 nucleotides read TGTGCCAGCTCCTTGGGACAGGATGTTGGCGCTTTCTTT.

This clone came up a few times. This chain connects TRBV21-1 to TRBJ1-5; whether TRBD1, the table's D call, matches the DNA was not checked. TRBV21-1 is noted as a pseudogene. The CDR3 runs to 18 residues. The CDR3 DNA reads as TGTGCCAGCAGCAAACCCCAGGCGGGGGACAGGGGCAATCAGCCCCAGCATTTT. Protein: CASSKPQAGDRGNQPQHF.

The V gene is TRBV6-5, the J gene TRBJ1-2; D might be TRBD1 (6 bases). Looked up from germline, CDR1 is MNHEY and CDR2 is SVGAGI. V was trimmed by 10 bases and J by 2 bases, leaving 14 bases between them. This CDR3 region has 13 residues. The CDR3 protein is CATEGGANYGYTF. Written as DNA, the CDR3 is TGTGCCACCGAGGGGGGGGCGAACTATGGCTACACCTTC.

This clone occurred a few times. The gene calls are TRBV6-1 and TRBJ1-1; D is perhaps TRBD1 (5 bases). CDR1 and CDR2 from the germline V gene are MNHNS and SASEGT. Trimming took off 0 bases at V and 3 bases at J, with 14 bases between the two ends. The CDR3 totals 16 residues. CDR3 in DNA: TGTGCCAGCAGTGAAGCGCTCGGCAGGGCGGACACTGAAGCTTTCTTT. This gives the protein CASSEALGRADTEAFF.

The chain is built from TRBV5-1 and TRBJ2-5, with D uncertain. CDR3 length: 14 amino acids. V gave up 3 bases and J gave up 4 bases, with 13 bases separating them. The germline CDR1 and CDR2 sequences are SGHRS and YFSETQ. The DNA of the CDR3 is TGCGCCAGCAGCTCCCGGAGAGATGGAGAGACCCAGTACTTC. Its protein is CASSSRRDGETQYF.

This clone appeared a few times. The V and J genes are TRBV29-1 and TRBJ2-3; D unclear. The CDR3 is 16 amino acids. Trimming pared 0 bases from V and 2 bases from J, leaving 15 bases between. Germline loops: CDR1 SQVTM, CDR2 ANQGSEA. In DNA form, the CDR3 reads TGCAGCGTTGAAGATACCGGCTATAGCCTCACAGATACGCAGTATTTT. Encoded protein: CSVEDTGYSLTDTQYF.

This clone was found a few times. This chain uses TRBV7-9 with TRBJ1-1, with D perhaps TRBD1 (5 bases). Germline V CDR1 and CDR2: SEHNR, FQNEAQ (reference sequence). The CDR3 has 13 residues. The V gene lost 4 bases and the J gene lost 3 bases, with 9 bases spanning the gap. The CDR3 here is CASSSSGDTEAFF. As DNA, the CDR3 is TGTGCCAGCAGCTCCTCGGGGGACACTGAAGCTTTCTTT.

In this sample, this clone turned up a few times. The chain joins TRBV6-5 to TRBJ2-7; 8 nucleotides align to TRBD2. From germline, CDR1 is MNHEY and CDR2 SVGAGI. The length of the CDR3 is 15 residues. J lost 0 bases, V lost 8 bases, and 9 bases had no gene match. CDR3 in amino acids: CASDGLAVSSYEQYF. The DNA of the CDR3 is TGTGCCAGCGACGGACTAGCCGTTAGCTCCTACGAGCAGTACTTC.

V gene TRBV4-1 combines with J gene TRBJ1-2; no definite D call. Trimming took 0 bases from V and 1 from J, leaving 12 bases between them. This CDR3 comprises 16 residues. Germline V gene lookup returns CDR1 MGHRA and CDR2 YSYEKL. The CDR3 nucleotides read TGCGCCAGCAGCCAAGAGGGAGGGTACCTTAACTATGGCTACACCTTC. It translates to CASSQEGGYLNYGYTF.

V gene TRBV5-6 combines with J gene TRBJ1-3, with no clear D. V was trimmed by 4 bases and J by 3 bases, leaving 14 bases between them. The CDR3 has 15 residues. Germline CDR1 and CDR2: SGHDT and YYEEEE. CDR3 sequence (DNA): TGTGCCAGCAGCCAGATGTCAGGAGGTGGAAACACCATATATTTT. Translation: CASSQMSGGGNTIYF.

The chain joins TRBV29-1 to TRBJ1-1, with D possibly matching TRBD1 (5 bases). From germline, CDR1 is SQVTM and CDR2 ANQGSEA. Trimming removed 5 bases at V and 1 base at J, with 8 bases between. CDR3 length: 12 residues. The CDR3 DNA follows: TGCAGCGTTACGGGGGGGAACACTGAAGCTTTCTTT. Protein product: CSVTGGNTEAFF. The full variable domain, completed using reference TRBV29-1 and TRBJ1-1, is SAVISQKPSRDICQRGTSLTIQCQVDSQVTMMFWYRQQPGQSLTLIATANQGSEATYESGFVIDKFPISRPNLTFSTLTVSNMSPEDSSIYLCSVTGGNTEAFFGQGTRLTVV.

V and J are TRBV21-1 and TRBJ1-2. TRBV21-1 is flagged as a pseudogene. This CDR3 has 14 residues. CDR3 sequence (DNA): TGTGCCTTCCTTGCGGGGAAGCGGAACTATGGCTACACCTTC. Translated, it gives CAFLAGKRNYGYTF.

The rearrangement joins TRBV4-2 to TRBJ2-3; 7 bases agree with TRBD2. CDR3 length: 16 residues. Germline V lookup: CDR1 LGHNA, CDR2 YNFKEQ. J gave up 4 bases and V 0 bases, and 7 bases lay outside the gene matches. The CDR3 reads CASSQDPWAGADTQYF. The CDR3 DNA follows: TGTGCCAGCAGCCAAGATCCTTGGGCGGGGGCAGATACGCAGTATTTT.

The chain couples TRBV7-3 to TRBJ2-2; maybe TRBD2 (6 bases). The V gene's germline CDR1 is SGHTA and CDR2 FQGTGA. The ends were cut back, 1 base at V and 0 bases at J, with 18 bases in the middle. The CDR3 is 19 residues long. The CDR3: CASSLRGVSKFANTGELFF. The CDR3 DNA reads TGTGCCAGCAGCTTAAGGGGGGTCAGTAAATTCGCGAACACCGGGGAGCTGTTTTTT.

This clone has a handful of counts. The chain has TRBV9 and TRBJ2-7; possibly TRBD2 for D (5 bases). The ends were cut back, 4 bases at V and 1 base at J, with 15 bases in the middle. Germline V CDR1 and CDR2: SGDLS, YYNGEE. The CDR3 consists of 15 residues. Here the CDR3 DNA reads TGTGCCAGCAGCCGAGGACTCACCCCGTCCTACGAGCAGTACTTC. It encodes CASSRGLTPSYEQYF.

CDR3 nucleotide sequence: TGTGCCACCAGCCAGACTCGGAACACTGAAGCTTTCTTT. This encodes CATSQTRNTEAFF. The chain employs TRBV15 and TRBJ1-1; D is ambiguous. V lost 5 bases and J lost 1, with 8 bases in between. The germline V gene has CDR1 LNHNV and CDR2 YYDKDF (reference sequence). CDR3 size: 13 residues.

This chain links TRBV9 with TRBJ2-1, with 9 nucleotides matching TRBD2. CDR3 length: 15 residues. In germline, CDR1 is SGDLS, CDR2 YYNGEE. Trimming removed 0 bases from V and 5 bases from J; junction bases left unmatched: 3. The CDR3 nucleotides are TGTGCCAGCAGCGTAGGCGGGGGGGCAGACAATGAGCAGTTCTTC. This codes for CASSVGGGADNEQFF.

This clone was detected a few times. The V gene is TRBV30, the J gene TRBJ2-1, with 9 bases aligning to TRBD1. V was pared by 7 bases and J by 9 bases, with 10 bases of the junction left unmatched. The CDR3 is 13 amino acids. CDR1 and CDR2 from the germline V gene are GTSNPN and SVGIG (reference sequence). CDR3 region: CALGQGPTSEQFF. As DNA, the CDR3 is TGTGCCTTGGGACAGGGTCCGACAAGTGAGCAGTTCTTC.

The rearrangement joins TRBV19 to TRBJ1-1; 8 bases are a match to TRBD1. CDR1 and CDR2 (germline): LNHDA, SQIVND (reference sequence). The trim removed 4 bases at V and 1 base at J, leaving 2 bases unmatched. The CDR3 has 14 residues. The CDR3 DNA follows: TGTGCCAGTAGTACGCAGGGGGCGAACACTGAAGCTTTCTTT. Translation: CASSTQGANTEAFF. The variable domain in full, completed from reference TRBV19 and TRBJ1-1, reads DGGITQSPKYLFRKEGQNVTLSCEQNLNHDAMYWYRQDPGQGLRLIYYSQIVNDFQKGDIAEGYSVSREKKESFPLTVTSAQKNPTAFYLCASSTQGANTEAFFGQGTRLTVV.

This clone was counted between two and nine times. V gene TRBV11-3 combines with J gene TRBJ1-3, with 10 nucleotides matching TRBD1. V lost 4 bases to trimming and J lost 7 bases; unmatched junction nucleotides: 4. This CDR3 is 14 amino acids long. Germline V CDR1 and CDR2: SGHNT, YENEEA. The CDR3 DNA follows: TGTGCCAGCAGCTCCCCGGACAGGGGGAACACCATATATTTT. Residues: CASSSPDRGNTIYF.

The chain recombines TRBV2 with TRBJ1-1; D call uncertain. Germline CDR1 is SNHLY and CDR2 is FYNNEI. The CDR3 length is 12 residues. Deletions cut 3 bases from V and 1 base from J, with 3 bases between. CDR3: CASSDQNTEAFF. CDR3 sequence (DNA): TGTGCCAGCAGTGACCAGAACACTGAAGCTTTCTTT. Looking up the rest from reference TRBV2 and TRBJ1-1 gives the full variable domain: EPEVTQTPSHQVTQMGQEVILRCVPISNHLYFYWYRQILGQKVEFLVSFYNNEISEKSEIFDDQFSVERPDGSNFTLKIRSTKLEDSAMYFCASSDQNTEAFFGQGTRLTVV.